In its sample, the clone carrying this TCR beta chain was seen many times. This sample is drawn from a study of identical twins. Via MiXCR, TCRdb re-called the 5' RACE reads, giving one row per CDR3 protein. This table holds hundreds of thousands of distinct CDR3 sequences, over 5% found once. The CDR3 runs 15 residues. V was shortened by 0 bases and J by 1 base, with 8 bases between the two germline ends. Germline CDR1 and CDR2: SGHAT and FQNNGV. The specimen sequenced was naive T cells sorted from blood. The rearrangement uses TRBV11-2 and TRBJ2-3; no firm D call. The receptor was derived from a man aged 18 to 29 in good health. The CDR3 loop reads CASSLETPGTDTQYF. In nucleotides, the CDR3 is TGTGCCAGCAGCTTAGAGACACCAGGCACAGATACGCAGTATTTT.